The 10 T cell receptor beta chains listed next were all sequenced from one sample in a study of shared clonotypes between healthy human individuals. Assay: immunoSEQ multiplex PCR; the TCRdb copy retains only in-frame clones and omits some. Of about 2.4 million clones in the sample, 80% to 95% are singletons; the top ten hold around 0.4%. Sequencing was done on a sample of naive CD4+ T cells from PBMCs. Described subset: CD45RA+ positively selected. These TCRs come from a young man in good health. Some clones in this sample may be carry-over from other donors' samples.

The chain is built from TRBV2 and TRBJ1-1; 7 positions agree with TRBD1. CDR3 size: 14 residues. Germline V gene sequence: CDR1 SNHLY, CDR2 FYNNEI. J was trimmed by 5 bases and V by 5 bases; bases with no gene match: 8. The CDR3 sequence: CASSTGDLGTEAFF. The CDR3 coding sequence is TGTGCCAGCAGTACAGGGGATTTAGGAACTGAAGCTTTCTTT.

The chain has TRBV25-1 and TRBJ2-3; D remains ambiguous. Trimming pared 3 bases from V and 4 bases from J, leaving 14 bases between. CDR3 length equals 15 residues. Germline V gene lookup returns CDR1 MGHDK and CDR2 SYGVNS. CDR3 in amino acids: CASSEDPGAPDTQYF. DNA for the CDR3: TGTGCCAGCAGTGAGGACCCGGGCGCCCCAGATACGCAGTATTTT.

The chain recombines TRBV7-9 with TRBJ2-7, with 9 bases lining up with TRBD2. Germline V lookup: CDR1 SEHNR, CDR2 FQNEAQ (reference sequence). CDR3 length: 18 amino acids. The V gene end was trimmed by 2 bases and the J gene end by 3 bases; junction bases not matched to a gene: 14. This CDR3 is CASSLRGGLASGVYEQYF. The CDR3 DNA reads TGTGCCAGCAGCTTAAGGGGCGGGTTGGCTAGCGGGGTCTACGAGCAGTACTTC.

This clone showed up just once. Other DNA sequences in this sample translate to the same CDR3. V usage is TRBV28 and J usage is TRBJ1-1; 7 bases line up with TRBD1. V trimming: 5 bases; J trimming: 5 bases; junction bases outside the gene matches: 2. CDR1 is MDHEN and CDR2 is SYDVKM in the germline V gene. The CDR3 totals 12 residues. For the CDR3, the DNA is TGTGCCAGCAGTCAACAGGGGACTGAAGCTTTCTTT. It codes for CASSQQGTEAFF.

The chain carries TRBV5-6 and TRBJ1-2, with TRBD1 matching 10 bases. CDR1 is SGHDT, CDR2 YYEEEE, per germline. The CDR3 contains 14 residues. Trimming cost V 5 bases and J 4 bases; bases outside gene matches: 5. The CDR3 nucleotides read TGTGCCAGCAGTCCGGGACAGGGGATCTATGGCTACACCTTC. Protein sequence: CASSPGQGIYGYTF. Full variable domain (missing parts from reference TRBV5-6 and TRBJ1-2): DAGVTQSPTHLIKTRGQQVTLRCSPKSGHDTVSWYQQALGQGPQFIFQYYEEEERQRGNFPDRFSGHQFPNYSSELNVNALLLGDSALYLCASSPGQGIYGYTFGSGTRLTVV.

This chain joins TRBV11-2 and TRBJ1-1; no definite D call. The ends were cut back, 4 bases at V and 0 bases at J, with 15 bases in the middle. Germline CDR1 SGHAT, CDR2 FQNNGV. The CDR3 covers 16 residues. The CDR3 reads CASSSSPGQLNTEAFF. The CDR3 coding sequence is TGTGCCAGCAGCTCTTCACCCGGGCAGCTGAACACTGAAGCTTTCTTT.

The gene calls are TRBV5-1 and TRBJ2-5; D is possibly TRBD1 or TRBD2 (5 bases each). CDR1 is SGHRS, CDR2 YFSETQ, per germline. V dropped 3 bases and J dropped 5 bases, with 20 bases sitting between them. CDR3 length: 16 residues. The CDR3 DNA is TGCGCCAGCAGCTCCCCCTTGGGGGAGTTTTCCGAGACCCAGTACTTC. The encoded protein is CASSSPLGEFSETQYF.

The chain has TRBV5-1 and TRBJ2-4; no clear D. Germline V gene lookup returns CDR1 SGHRS and CDR2 YFSETQ. The CDR3 sequence is 15 residues long. The V gene lost 4 bases and the J gene lost 5 bases, with 16 bases spanning the gap. The CDR3 DNA is TGCGCCAGCAGCCCTCAAAGCCCAACCCAAAACATTCAGTACTTC. Its translation is CASSPQSPTQNIQYF. Filled out from reference TRBV5-1 and TRBJ2-4, the complete variable domain reads KAGVTQTPRYLIKTRGQQVTLSCSPISGHRSVSWYQQTPGQGLQFLFEYFSETQRNKGNFPGRFSGRQFSNSRSEMNVSTLELGDSALYLCASSPQSPTQNIQYFGAGTRLSVL.

The chain recombines TRBV15 with TRBJ2-5; no firm D call. CDR1 LNHNV and CDR2 YYDKDF come from the germline V gene (reference sequence). The CDR3 contains 18 residues. V lost 1 base and J lost 5, with 23 bases in between. CDR3 loop: CATSRGTPGSSNPETQYF. Here the CDR3 DNA reads TGTGCCACCAGCAGAGGAACTCCCGGGTCCTCAAACCCGGAGACCCAGTACTTC.

This chain connects TRBV9 to TRBJ2-1; TRBD2 aligns across 14 bases. CDR1 and CDR2 (germline): SGDLS, YYNGEE. This CDR3 region has 18 residues. V was clipped by 2 bases and J by 11 bases; unmatched bases: 15. The CDR3 protein is CASSVTSPTSGRADQQFF. The CDR3 nucleotides are TGTGCCAGCAGCGTCACCTCCCCGACTAGCGGGAGGGCCGATCAGCAGTTCTTC.